The 31 T cell receptor beta chains listed next were all sequenced from one sample in a study of identical twins. Via MiXCR, TCRdb re-called the 5' RACE reads, giving one row per CDR3 protein. The repertoire consists of some 570,000 distinct CDR3 sequences, with around 24% occurring once and the leading ten covering about 0.48%. These data are also associated with another study on yellow fever vaccine responses in identical twins.

Source material: CD4+ T cells sorted from blood. These receptors came from a woman aged 18-29 years in good health.

This clonotype was detected only a few times. The chain has TRBV6-4 and TRBJ1-4; D call uncertain. The germline V and J ends were trimmed by 6 bases and 0 bases, with 8 bases remaining between them. CDR3 length: 14 amino acids. The germline CDR1 and CDR2 sequences are MRHNA and SNTAGT. CDR3: CASSPIATNEKLFF. The CDR3 coding sequence is TGTGCCAGCAGCCCTATTGCAACTAATGAAAAACTGTTTTTT.

This clonotype has a handful of counts. This chain connects TRBV6-1 to TRBJ1-6; D uncertain. CDR3 length equals 14 residues. Between the trimmed V and J ends, which lost 5 bases and 9 bases, there was a span of 14 bases. The germline V gene encodes CDR1 MNHNS and CDR2 SASEGT. CDR3 sequence: CASSPELVGSPLHF. The CDR3 nucleotides are TGTGCCAGCAGTCCCGAGCTGGTGGGTTCACCCCTCCACTTT.

The V gene is TRBV29-1, the J gene TRBJ2-7; TRBD2 matches 11 bases. CDR3 length: 15 residues. Per the germline V gene, CDR1 is SQVTM and CDR2 is ANQGSEA. The V segment lost 1 base and the J segment 2 bases; nucleotides outside the gene matches: 4. The CDR3 nucleotides are TGCAGCGTTGAAGGGCGACTAGCGGGGACCTACGAGCAGTACTTC. It encodes CSVEGRLAGTYEQYF.

This clonotype was picked up a small number of times. The chain uses TRBV12-3 or TRBV12-4 and TRBJ1-5; D is ambiguous. The ends were cut back, 4 bases at V and 7 bases at J, with 8 bases in the middle. The CDR3 is made up of 12 amino acids. The CDR3 loop is CASSSAGQPQHF. The CDR3, as DNA: TGTGCCAGCAGTTCTGCCGGACAGCCCCAGCATTTT.

The chain links TRBV5-1 to TRBJ1-1; D might be TRBD1 (6 bases). V was clipped by 4 bases and J by 0 bases, with 16 bases between them. Per germline, CDR1 SGHRS and CDR2 YFSETQ. This CDR3 has 16 amino acids. CDR3 nucleotides: TGCGCCAGCAGCCTCGCCGGGACATCAATGAACACTGAAGCTTTCTTT. This codes for CASSLAGTSMNTEAFF.

The V call is TRBV27, the J call TRBJ1-5; D call uncertain. The CDR3 consists of 15 residues. Trimming left V 0 bases short and J 2 bases short, with 8 bases between. Germline assignment: CDR1 MNHEY and CDR2 SMNVEV (reference sequence). The CDR3, as DNA: TGTGCCAGCAGTTTATCACCCGGAGGCAATCAGCCCCAGCATTTT. Translating gives CASSLSPGGNQPQHF.

The chain links TRBV21-1 to TRBJ1-5; the table names TRBD1, a call not compared with the DNA. TRBV21-1 is deemed a pseudogene. This CDR3 is built from 22 residues. The DNA of the CDR3 is TGTGCCAGCAGCAATTGGAGGGGGAGAAGGGGGCAGGGACTAAAGGGCAATCAGCCCCAGCATTTT. It specifies CASSNWRGRRGQGLKGNQPQHF.

At least ten counts were recorded for this clonotype. The chain is built from TRBV12-3 or TRBV12-4 and TRBJ2-7; D is possibly TRBD1 (5 bases). The CDR3 sequence is 13 residues long. V gave up 0 bases and J gave up 2 bases, with 5 bases separating them. The CDR3 nucleotides are TGTGCCAGCAGTTTAGCAGGGGCCTACGAGCAGTACTTC. This translates into CASSLAGAYEQYF.

This chain connects TRBV5-1 to TRBJ2-1, with TRBD1 as a possible D gene (7 bases). The CDR3 is made up of 16 amino acids. CDR1 and CDR2 from the germline V gene are SGHRS and YFSETQ. V dropped 0 bases and J dropped 3 bases, with 13 bases sitting between them. This CDR3 reads CASSLGQGGGYNEQFF. The CDR3 DNA follows: TGCGCCAGCAGCTTGGGACAGGGAGGAGGCTACAATGAGCAGTTCTTC.

This clonotype showed up just a few times. The chain uses TRBV20-1 and TRBJ2-3; a weak D match, TRBD2 (5 bases). The V end lost 2 bases, the J end lost 0 bases, and 12 bases lay between the germline ends. CDR3 length: 15 residues. Germline assignment: CDR1 DFQATT and CDR2 SNEGSKA (reference sequence). The DNA of the CDR3 is TGCAGTGCTAGATCTGCGAGGGTTAGCACAGATACGCAGTATTTT. Amino acids: CSARSARVSTDTQYF.

This clonotype was counted between two and nine times. The chain links TRBV4-1 to TRBJ2-1, with TRBD2 matching over 13 bases. Trimming took 4 bases from V and 0 from J; bases not matched to a gene: 3. CDR1 and CDR2 from the germline V gene are MGHRA and YSYEKL. The CDR3 consists of 17 residues. The CDR3 nucleotides read TGCGCCAGCAGCCCGGGACTAGCGGGAATCTCCTACAATGAGCAGTTCTTC. As protein: CASSPGLAGISYNEQFF.

The genes are TRBV20-1 and TRBJ2-5; maybe TRBD2 (5 bases). Trimming cost V 0 bases and J 2 bases, with 10 bases left between them. In germline, CDR1 is DFQATT, CDR2 SNEGSKA (reference sequence). CDR3 length: 14 residues. The CDR3 here is CSARDLDWQETQYF. The CDR3 DNA follows: TGCAGTGCTAGAGATCTGGACTGGCAAGAGACCCAGTACTTC.

The J gene is TRBJ2-3, the V gene TRBV18; 13 bases align to TRBD2. Germline V gives CDR1 KGHSH, CDR2 LQKENI. J lost 0 bases, V lost 6 bases, and 12 bases had no gene match. The CDR3 runs to 19 residues. For the CDR3, the DNA is TGTGCCAGCTCCCGAACGACTAGCGGGGGGCCTTTTAGCACAGATACGCAGTATTTT. The encoded protein is CASSRTTSGGPFSTDTQYF.

This clonotype was seen a few times. The genes are TRBV4-1 and TRBJ1-4; no definite D call. Germline V gene data show CDR1 as MGHRA and CDR2 as YSYEKL. The CDR3 spans 17 residues. The V end lost 1 base, the J end lost 0 bases, and 12 bases lay between the germline ends. The CDR3 spells CASSQGVSVATNEKLFF. CDR3 bases: TGCGCCAGCAGCCAAGGGGTATCGGTTGCAACTAATGAAAAACTGTTTTTT.

The rearrangement links TRBV11-2 to TRBJ2-1; the match to TRBD2 covers 13 bases. CDR1 and CDR2 (germline): SGHAT, FQNNGV. The CDR3 sequence is 18 residues long. J gave up 4 bases and V 6 bases, and 12 bases lay outside the gene matches. CDR3 sequence: CASRPTSGRMRRYNEQFF. Here the CDR3 DNA reads TGTGCCAGCAGACCGACTAGCGGGAGGATGCGGCGTTACAATGAGCAGTTCTTC.

In its sample, this clonotype was seen a few times. This rearrangement joins TRBV20-1 to TRBJ2-3; D is undetermined. Germline V lookup: CDR1 DFQATT, CDR2 SNEGSKA (reference sequence). This CDR3 has 15 amino acids. V gave up 4 bases and J gave up 0 bases, with 14 bases separating them. The chain's CDR3 is CSAIRRSLSTDTQYF. CDR3 in DNA: TGCAGTGCTATTAGGCGGAGCCTAAGCACAGATACGCAGTATTTT.

The gene calls are TRBV6-1 and TRBJ2-3, with TRBD1 matching 9 bases. After removal of 4 bases from V and 3 bases from J, the junction contained 8 bases not matched to a gene. The CDR3 has 16 amino acids. Germline V gene sequence: CDR1 MNHNS, CDR2 SASEGT. CDR3 amino acids: CASSVNRGRTTDTQYF. CDR3 coding DNA: TGTGCCAGCAGTGTCAACAGGGGGCGTACGACAGATACGCAGTATTTT.

V is TRBV2 and J is TRBJ2-7; D remains unclear. CDR3 length: 15 amino acids. Germline V gives CDR1 SNHLY, CDR2 FYNNEI. Trimming stripped 0 bases from V and 2 bases from J, with 11 bases between. In nucleotides, the CDR3 is TGTGCCAGCAGTGAAGCGCGTGGCGTCCCCTACGAGCAGTACTTC. Its protein is CASSEARGVPYEQYF.

V gene TRBV10-3 combines with J gene TRBJ2-7, with D unclear. V lost 10 bases and J 0 bases, leaving 7 bases between the germline ends. CDR3 length: 11 amino acids. Looked up from germline, CDR1 is ENHRY and CDR2 is SYGVKD. The CDR3 sequence: CATKHSYEQYF. The CDR3 region has the DNA TGTGCCACGAAGCACTCCTACGAGCAGTACTTC.

V usage is TRBV20-1 and J usage is TRBJ1-6; 7 bases are shared with TRBD1. The CDR3 runs 12 residues. J lost 9 bases, V lost 6 bases, and 5 bases had no gene match. Germline V gives CDR1 DFQATT, CDR2 SNEGSKA (reference sequence). CDR3 in amino acids: CSATRQGSPLHF. CDR3 in DNA: TGCAGTGCCACCCGACAGGGTTCACCCCTCCACTTT.

The J gene is TRBJ2-2, the V gene TRBV20-1, with 7 bases matching TRBD2. Germline V CDR1 and CDR2: DFQATT, SNEGSKA (reference sequence). There are 14 residues in the CDR3. V was pared by 6 bases and J by 5 bases, with 9 bases of the junction left unmatched. DNA of the CDR3: TGCAGTGCCCCTGGACTAGGAAGGACCGGGGAGCTGTTTTTT. Its translation: CSAPGLGRTGELFF.

This chain uses TRBV20-1 with TRBJ2-3, with a tentative D call TRBD1 (6 bases). V was clipped by 2 bases and J by 2 bases, with 14 bases between them. The V gene's germline CDR1 is DFQATT and CDR2 SNEGSKA (reference sequence). This CDR3 contains 15 residues. The CDR3 loop is CSARPRDKLTDTQYF. CDR3 nucleotides: TGCAGTGCTAGACCCCGGGACAAGCTCACAGATACGCAGTATTTT.

The chain links TRBV18 to TRBJ2-4; TRBD1 agrees at 9 bases. This CDR3 is built from 15 residues. V lost 0 bases to trimming and J lost 5 bases; unmatched junction nucleotides: 2. Looked up from germline, CDR1 is KGHSH and CDR2 is LQKENI. DNA for the CDR3: TGTGCCAGCTCACCACCGACAGGGGGGCAAAACATTCAGTACTTC. Translating it yields CASSPPTGGQNIQYF.

The V call is TRBV5-1, the J call TRBJ2-1, with D possibly matching TRBD2 (5 bases). V shed 0 bases and J shed 8 bases, with 12 bases lying between them. Germline V gene lookup returns CDR1 SGHRS and CDR2 YFSETQ. This CDR3 spans 14 amino acids. CDR3 loop: CASSLVWAGDEQFF. The CDR3 nucleotides read TGCGCCAGCAGCTTGGTATGGGCCGGGGATGAGCAGTTCTTC. The full variable domain, completed using reference TRBV5-1 and TRBJ2-1, is KAGVTQTPRYLIKTRGQQVTLSCSPISGHRSVSWYQQTPGQGLQFLFEYFSETQRNKGNFPGRFSGRQFSNSRSEMNVSTLELGDSALYLCASSLVWAGDEQFFGPGTRLTVL.

This clonotype has a handful of counts. The rearrangement links TRBV10-3 to TRBJ1-5, with 9 nucleotides matching TRBD1. Per the germline V gene, CDR1 is ENHRY and CDR2 is SYGVKD. The CDR3 covers 13 residues. Unmatched junction bases numbered 3, after V lost 6 bases and J lost 6 bases. The CDR3 DNA sequence: TGTGCCATCAGGGGGACAGGGCCTCAGCCCCAGCATTTT. This translates into CAIRGTGPQPQHF.

The V and J genes are TRBV28 and TRBJ1-5; TRBD1 might be the D (5 bases). CDR3 length equals 12 residues. Trimming left V 7 bases short and J 4 bases short, with 8 bases between. Germline CDR1 and CDR2: MDHEN and SYDVKM. The CDR3 coding sequence is TGTGCCAGCACTGGGGCTAATCAGCCCCAGCATTTT. Amino acids: CASTGANQPQHF.

This clonotype was recorded a few times. The genes are TRBV18 and TRBJ2-7; TRBD2 matches at 13 bases. The V gene's germline CDR1 is KGHSH and CDR2 LQKENI. This CDR3 has 14 residues. V shed 3 bases, J shed 5 bases, and the junction held 1 base outside the gene matches. The chain's CDR3 is CASSPGLAGDEQYF. The DNA of the CDR3 is TGTGCCAGCTCACCCGGACTAGCGGGAGACGAGCAGTACTTC.

This chain uses TRBV10-3 with TRBJ2-7; 10 bases are shared with TRBD1. CDR1 ENHRY and CDR2 SYGVKD come from the germline V gene. The V segment lost 4 bases and the J segment 2 bases; nucleotides outside the gene matches: 11. This CDR3 is built from 17 residues. DNA for the CDR3: TGTGCCATCAGTGGCTCCCCTGGACAGGGGGATACCTACGAGCAGTACTTC. It yields the protein CAISGSPGQGDTYEQYF.

V gene TRBV3-1 combines with J gene TRBJ2-1, with D possibly matching TRBD1 (6 bases). The CDR3 runs to 14 residues. Germline lookup yields CDR1 LGHDT and CDR2 YNNKEL (reference sequence). The V and J ends lost 6 bases and 3 bases respectively, with 12 bases between them. The CDR3 loop is CASRRTTGYNEQFF. CDR3 DNA: TGTGCCAGCAGAAGAACGACAGGCTACAATGAGCAGTTCTTC.

In its sample, this clonotype was seen a few times. The chain links TRBV7-3 to TRBJ2-1; D may match TRBD1 or TRBD2 (5 bases each). The V and J ends lost 5 bases and 8 bases respectively, with 19 bases between them. CDR1 is SGHTA, CDR2 FQGTGA, per germline. The CDR3 consists of 15 residues. This CDR3 reads CASSLLVGTGHEQFF. The DNA for the CDR3 is TGTGCCAGCAGCCTATTGGTCGGGACCGGCCATGAGCAGTTCTTC.

Only a few counts were recorded for this clonotype. The chain uses TRBV12-3 or TRBV12-4 and TRBJ1-5; D is perhaps TRBD1 (5 bases). The V and J ends lost 6 bases and 7 bases respectively, with 10 bases between them. The CDR3 is made up of 12 amino acids. CDR3 region: CASRFGGQPQHF. The CDR3 DNA reads as TGTGCCAGCAGATTCGGGGGGCAGCCCCAGCATTTT.